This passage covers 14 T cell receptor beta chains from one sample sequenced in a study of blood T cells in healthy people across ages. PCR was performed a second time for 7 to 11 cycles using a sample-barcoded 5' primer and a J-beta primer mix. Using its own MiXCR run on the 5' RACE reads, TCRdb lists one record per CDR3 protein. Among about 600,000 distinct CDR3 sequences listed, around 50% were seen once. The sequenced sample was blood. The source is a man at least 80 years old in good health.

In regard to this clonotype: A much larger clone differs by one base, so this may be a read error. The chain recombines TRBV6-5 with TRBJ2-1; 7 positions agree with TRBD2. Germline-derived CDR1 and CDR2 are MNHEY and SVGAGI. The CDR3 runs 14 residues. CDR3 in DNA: TGTGCCCGCAGTCGGGCTAGCGGTTACAATGAGCAGTTCTTC. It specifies CARSRASGYNEQFF.

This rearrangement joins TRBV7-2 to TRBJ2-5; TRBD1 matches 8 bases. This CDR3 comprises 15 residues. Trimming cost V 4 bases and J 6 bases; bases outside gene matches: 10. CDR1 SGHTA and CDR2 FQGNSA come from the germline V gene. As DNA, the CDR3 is TGTGCCAGCAGCTCTTCTGACAGGGGCATCAAGACCCAGTACTTC. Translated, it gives CASSSSDRGIKTQYF.

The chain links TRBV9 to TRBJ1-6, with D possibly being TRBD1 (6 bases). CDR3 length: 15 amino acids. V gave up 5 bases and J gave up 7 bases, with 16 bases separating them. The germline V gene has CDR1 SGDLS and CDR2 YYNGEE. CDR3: CASSYYREQNSPLHF. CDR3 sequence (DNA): TGTGCCAGCAGTTATTACAGGGAGCAGAATTCACCCCTCCACTTT.

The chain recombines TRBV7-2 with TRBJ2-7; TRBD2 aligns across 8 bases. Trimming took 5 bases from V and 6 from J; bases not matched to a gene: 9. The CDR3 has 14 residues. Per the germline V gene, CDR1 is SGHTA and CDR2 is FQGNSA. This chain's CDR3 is CASSPSSGRSEQYF. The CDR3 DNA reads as TGTGCCAGCAGCCCTTCGAGCGGGAGAAGCGAGCAGTACTTC.

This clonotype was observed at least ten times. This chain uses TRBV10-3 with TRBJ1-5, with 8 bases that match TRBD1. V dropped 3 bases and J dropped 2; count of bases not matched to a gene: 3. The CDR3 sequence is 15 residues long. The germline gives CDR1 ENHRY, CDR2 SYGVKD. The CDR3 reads CAISDGQGGNQPQHF. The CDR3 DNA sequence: TGTGCCATCAGTGACGGACAGGGTGGCAATCAGCCCCAGCATTTT.

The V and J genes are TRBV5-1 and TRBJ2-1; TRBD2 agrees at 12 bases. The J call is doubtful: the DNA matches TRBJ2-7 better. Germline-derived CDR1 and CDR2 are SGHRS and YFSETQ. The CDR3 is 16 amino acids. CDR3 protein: CASSFRLAGAYNEQYF. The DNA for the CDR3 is TGCGCCAGCAGCTTCCGACTAGCGGGAGCCTACAATGAGCAGTACTTC.

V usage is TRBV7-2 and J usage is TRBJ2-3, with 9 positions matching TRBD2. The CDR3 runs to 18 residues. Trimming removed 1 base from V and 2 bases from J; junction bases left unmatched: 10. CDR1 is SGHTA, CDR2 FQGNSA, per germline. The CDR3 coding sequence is TGTGCCAGCAGCTTAGTCGTTAGCGGGGGCCGACCCACAGATACGCAGTATTTT. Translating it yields CASSLVVSGGRPTDTQYF.

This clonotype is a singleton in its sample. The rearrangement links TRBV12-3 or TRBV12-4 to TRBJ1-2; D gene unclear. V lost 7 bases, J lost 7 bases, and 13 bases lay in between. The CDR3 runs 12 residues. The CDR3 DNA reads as TGTGCCAGCAAAGTGAGGCACTGTGGCTACACCTTC. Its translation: CASKVRHCGYTF.

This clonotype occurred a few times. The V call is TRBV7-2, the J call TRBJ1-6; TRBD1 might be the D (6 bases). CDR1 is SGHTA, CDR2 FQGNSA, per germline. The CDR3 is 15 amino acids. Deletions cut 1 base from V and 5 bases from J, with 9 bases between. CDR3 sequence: CASSLGRGHNSPLHF. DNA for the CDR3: TGTGCCAGCAGCTTAGGACGGGGGCATAATTCACCCCTCCACTTT.

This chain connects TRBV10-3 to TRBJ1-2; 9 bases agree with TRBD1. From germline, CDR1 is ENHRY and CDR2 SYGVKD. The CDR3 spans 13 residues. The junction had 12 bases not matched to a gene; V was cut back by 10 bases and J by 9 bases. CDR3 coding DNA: TGTGCCACGGGCCGGGACAGGGAAACGAGCTACACCTTC. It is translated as CATGRDRETSYTF.

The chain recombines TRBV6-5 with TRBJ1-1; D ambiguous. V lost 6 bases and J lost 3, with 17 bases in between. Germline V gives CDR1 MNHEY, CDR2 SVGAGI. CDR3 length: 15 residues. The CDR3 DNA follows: TGTGCCAGCAGACGACCAATTGATTCCGACACTGAAGCTTTCTTT. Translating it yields CASRRPIDSDTEAFF.

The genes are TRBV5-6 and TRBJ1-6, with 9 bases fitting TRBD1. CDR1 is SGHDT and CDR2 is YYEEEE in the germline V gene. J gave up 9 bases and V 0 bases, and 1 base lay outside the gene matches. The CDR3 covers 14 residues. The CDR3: CASSLDRGLSPLHF. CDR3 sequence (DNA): TGTGCCAGCAGCTTGGACAGGGGGCTTTCACCCCTCCACTTT.

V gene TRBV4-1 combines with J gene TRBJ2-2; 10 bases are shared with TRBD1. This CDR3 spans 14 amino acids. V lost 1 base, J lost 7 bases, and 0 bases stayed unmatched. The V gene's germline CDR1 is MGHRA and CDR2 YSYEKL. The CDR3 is CASSQGTGGGELFF. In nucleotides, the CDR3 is TGCGCCAGCAGCCAAGGGACAGGGGGCGGGGAGCTGTTTTTT.

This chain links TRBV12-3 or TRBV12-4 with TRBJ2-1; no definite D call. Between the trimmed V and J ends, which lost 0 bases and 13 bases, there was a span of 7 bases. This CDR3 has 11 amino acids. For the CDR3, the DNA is TGTGCCAGCAGTTTAGCCGAGACCCAGTTCTTC. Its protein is CASSLAETQFF.